This TCR beta chain was documented in a study of CD8 T cells in Susac syndrome. The RNA input was 0.5 to 1 ug, and it was reverse transcribed with random hexamers. MiXCR, run by TCRdb on the immunoSEQ multiplex PCR reads, gives a single entry per CDR3 protein. The sample holds 70,000 to 100,000 distinct CDR3 sequences; approximately 96% are singletons and the top ten take around 0.62%. With regard to this clonotype: Its target is not known.

The study's findings and limits: Peak Susac CD8+ clonal expansion was seen in TEMRA cells and active patients.

CDR3 length: 13 residues. Trimming removed 2 bases at V and 7 bases at J, with 14 bases between. CDR1 GTSNPN and CDR2 SVGIG come from the germline V gene (reference sequence). The origin of this receptor is a human donor with Susac syndrome. The sequencing input was CD8+ T cells from PBMCs. The chain links TRBV30 to TRBJ1-1; no reliable D call. DNA for the CDR3: TGTGCCTGGAGTCTAGGGAGTACCAATGAAGCTTTCTTT. Translating it yields CAWSLGSTNEAFF.